This TCR beta chain was obtained from a study of blood T cell repertoires in COVID-19. Study context: The study drew acute and convalescent COVID-19 samples from the United States, Italy and Spain.

Germline V lookup: CDR1 SGHTA, CDR2 FQGTGA. The CDR3 totals 14 residues. Trimming removed 6 bases from V and 9 bases from J, with 15 bases in between. This clone appeared a few times. Study processing details: Nucleated cell counts were estimated from reference gene primer amplification. TCRdb's copy holds only in-frame clones and misses some; the assay was immunoSEQ multiplex PCR. V and J calls plus clone size are reproduced from that table; the DNA served to infer D and trimming. The sample yields 20,000 to 30,000 clones, around 86% seen once. Source material: peripheral blood. The sequence was collected from a human donor in a cohort sampled during active COVID-19. The rearrangement joins TRBV7-3 to TRBJ1-6; a possible D gene is TRBD1 (6 bases). The DNA for the CDR3 is TGTGCCAGCAGTCTACAGGGTGTAGGTTCACCCCTCCACTTT. As protein: CASSLQGVGSPLHF.